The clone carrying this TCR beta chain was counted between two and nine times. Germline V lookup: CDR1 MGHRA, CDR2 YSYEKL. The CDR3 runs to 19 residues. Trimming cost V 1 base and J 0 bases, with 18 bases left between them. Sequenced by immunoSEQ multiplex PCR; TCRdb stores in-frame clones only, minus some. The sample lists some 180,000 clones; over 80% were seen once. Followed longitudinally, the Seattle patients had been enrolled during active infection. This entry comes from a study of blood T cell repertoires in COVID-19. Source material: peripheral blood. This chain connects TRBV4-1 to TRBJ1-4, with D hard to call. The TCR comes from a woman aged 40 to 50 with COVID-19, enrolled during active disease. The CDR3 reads CASSQVPTGSGATNEKLFF. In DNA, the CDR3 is TGCGCCAGCAGCCAAGTCCCGACGGGATCTGGTGCAACTAATGAAAAACTGTTTTTT.